This T cell receptor beta chain was sequenced in a study of T cells in localized non-small cell lung cancer. Findings of the study overall: The study sequenced only one region of the tumor. As a result, intratumor heterogeneity could not be excluded and remains possible. Across samples, adjacent lung featured a median around 55 of the top 100 tumor clones. Uninvolved adjacent lung had the highest recorded T cell clonality, with tumor below it.

Measured with immunoSEQ multiplex PCR; TCRdb has only the in-frame clones, and not every one. The sample lists approximately 31,000 clones; about 89% were seen once. Points on this clone: What it recognizes is unknown.

The CDR3 loop spans 19 amino acids. Germline trimming cut 5 bases from V and 0 bases from J; bases unmatched to any gene: 11. CDR1 and CDR2 from the germline V gene are LNHDA and SQIVND (reference sequence). This sample comprised peripheral blood, obtained before any cancer treatment. The chain employs TRBV19 and TRBJ2-6; 9 nucleotides match TRBD1. The source is a female donor at least 60 years old with stage I lung adenocarcinoma. The DNA for the CDR3 is TGTGCCAGTAGTGCCGCCGGGACAGGGTATGCCTCTGGGGCCAACGTCCTGACTTTC. Translated: CASSAAGTGYASGANVLTF.